This T cell receptor beta chain was profiled in a study of blood T cell repertoires in COVID-19. Repertoires were generated with immunoSEQ multiplex PCR, while TCRdb's copy carries only in-frame clones and drops some. The sample contains about 300,000 clones, about nine tenths of which appear only once. The germline V gene has CDR1 MDHEN and CDR2 SYDVKM. This CDR3 spans 15 amino acids. V was cut by 8 bases and J by 2 bases, with 19 bases left in between. The receptor's source is a woman aged 30 to 39 with COVID-19, enrolled during active disease. The chain combines TRBV28 with TRBJ2-7; D is unclear. Sequencing was carried out using peripheral blood. CDR3 sequence (DNA): TGTGCCAGCCCCCCCCGAGGAGTGAGGCCCTACGAGCAGTACTTC. Translation: CASPPRGVRPYEQYF.